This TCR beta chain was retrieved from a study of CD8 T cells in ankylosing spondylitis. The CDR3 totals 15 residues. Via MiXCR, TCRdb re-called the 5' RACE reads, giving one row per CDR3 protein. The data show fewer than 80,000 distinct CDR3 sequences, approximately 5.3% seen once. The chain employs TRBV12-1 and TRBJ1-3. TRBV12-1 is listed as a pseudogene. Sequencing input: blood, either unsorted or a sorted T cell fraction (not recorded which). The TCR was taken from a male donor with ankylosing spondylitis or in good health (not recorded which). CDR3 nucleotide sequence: TGTGCCAGCAGCCTTGGGATCCTCTGCGGAAACACCATATATTTT. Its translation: CASSLGILCGNTIYF.